This T cell receptor (beta chain) derives from a study of T cells in localized non-small cell lung cancer. Broader study findings: There was higher T cell clonality in uninvolved adjacent lung than in tumor, and it was highest there. Adjacent lung held a median around 58 of the top 100 tumor clones. Elevated blood T cell density was associated with longer overall survival.

Libraries were prepared by immunoSEQ multiplex PCR; TCRdb keeps only in-frame clonotypes and omits some of them. The data contain a few thousand clones, under 25% of them seen just once; the ten biggest clones take up roughly 5%. CDR1 is GTSNPN, CDR2 SVGIG, per germline (reference sequence). This CDR3 region has 12 residues. V shed 7 bases, J shed 7 bases, and the junction held 9 bases outside the gene matches. With respect to this clone: Its antigen is not identified.

The input for sequencing was lung tumor tissue, taken before any cancer treatment. The chain couples TRBV30 to TRBJ2-7; TRBD1 agrees at 8 bases. The clonotype originates from an older female donor with stage I lung adenocarcinoma. The CDR3 spells CASFQGAREQYF. The DNA for the CDR3 is TGTGCCTCCTTCCAGGGGGCGCGGGAGCAGTACTTC.